This TCR beta chain was found in a study of T cells in Graves' hyperthyroidism and ophthalmopathy. Study details: At initial diagnosis, before any treatment had begun, peripheral blood was obtained. Study-level points and caveats: Ophthalmopathy, which appeared later, was predicted by the model a median roughly 6.6 months before onset.

In this sample, this clonotype turned up a few times. Its matching antigen is unknown. With V trimmed by 7 bases and J by 0 bases, 3 bases remained unmatched. Germline-derived CDR1 and CDR2 are DFQATT and SNEGSKA (reference sequence). CDR3 length equals 15 residues. TCR beta CDR3 region amplification was performed from RNA transcripts. RT-PCR in the first round (using the HTBI primer set) targeted the TCR CDR3. MiXCR, applied by TCRdb to the multiplex PCR reads, yields one record per CDR3 protein. The data show about 740,000 distinct CDR3 sequences, about 14% seen once. The chain couples TRBV20-1 to TRBJ2-1, with 13 nucleotides matching TRBD2. Material: blood. The origin of this receptor is a woman aged 18-30 years with Graves' hyperthyroidism. The CDR3 DNA sequence: TGCAGTGTCGGGACTAGCGGGGTCTCCTACAATGAGCAGTTCTTC. Amino acids: CSVGTSGVSYNEQFF.